What follows are 3 T cell receptor beta chains derived from one specimen sequenced in a study of blood T cell repertoires in COVID-19. Repertoires were generated with immunoSEQ multiplex PCR, while TCRdb's copy carries only in-frame clones and drops some. The sample lists 200,000 to 300,000 clones; 75% to 90% were seen once. Sequencing was performed on peripheral blood. The source is a man aged 25-45 years with active or convalescent COVID-19.

The chain employs TRBV9 and TRBJ2-2, with 11 bases that match TRBD2. CDR3 size: 18 residues. From germline, CDR1 is SGDLS and CDR2 YYNGEE. Trimming took 0 bases from V and 2 from J; bases not matched to a gene: 6. The CDR3 region has the DNA TGTGCCAGCAGCGTAGAGGGTAGCGGGGGGGCAAACACCGGGGAGCTGTTTTTT. Translated: CASSVEGSGGANTGELFF.

The V gene is TRBV7-9, the J gene TRBJ2-7; D possibly corresponds to TRBD1 (5 bases). Trimming cost V 1 base and J 2 bases, with 12 bases left between them. The CDR3 runs 15 residues. In germline, CDR1 is SEHNR, CDR2 FQNEAQ (reference sequence). CDR3 DNA: TGTGCCAGCAGCTTAGATTGGGGCGGACCCTACGAGCAGTACTTC. This encodes CASSLDWGGPYEQYF.

This CDR3 is CASSLISGGTSYNEQFF. The CDR3 nucleotides are TGTGCCAGCAGTTTAATTAGCGGGGGGACTTCCTACAATGAGCAGTTCTTC. The chain is built from TRBV27 and TRBJ2-1; TRBD2 aligns across 10 bases. V was clipped by 2 bases and J by 1 base; unmatched bases: 5. The CDR3 length is 17 residues. The V gene's germline CDR1 is MNHEY and CDR2 SMNVEV (reference sequence).